Below, one TCR beta chain is given with its context. This CDR3 spans 16 amino acids. Trimming shortened V by 4 bases and J by 4 bases, and 19 bases separated the two germline ends. Germline values: CDR1 LGHNA, CDR2 YSLEER. These data are taken from a study of OX40 agonist ivuxolimab in advanced cancers. Clones were sequenced by immunoSEQ multiplex PCR, and TCRdb holds only the in-frame ones, with some missing. The sample lists approximately 68,000 clones; 86% were seen once. This specimen consisted of CD4+ or CD8+ T cells sorted from blood, obtained in a trial of the OX40 agonist ivuxolimab. V usage is TRBV4-3 and J usage is TRBJ2-5; weak D call: TRBD2 (6 bases). This receptor was identified in an adult with an advanced solid tumor such as melanoma, head and neck, liver or kidney cancer. The CDR3 nucleotides read TGCGCCAGCAGCCCGGGGGATCGGAGTTACGGAGAGACCCAGTACTTC. Protein product: CASSPGDRSYGETQYF.